This T cell receptor (beta chain) was captured in a study of T cell changes during pregnancy in multiple sclerosis. Assay used: immunoSEQ multiplex PCR; TCRdb lists only in-frame clones, some missing. The table lists under 70,000 clones, roughly nine tenths of them singletons. This CDR3 is built from 14 residues. V was cut by 3 bases and J by 1 base, with 10 bases left in between. In germline, CDR1 is SGHRS, CDR2 YFSETQ. This clonotype originated in a female donor in good health, enrolled as a control in a pregnancy study. This material consisted of peripheral blood, taken after pregnancy. The V and J genes are TRBV5-1 and TRBJ1-2; a weak D match, TRBD1 (5 bases). The CDR3 DNA is TGCGCCAGCAGCTACTCGACAGTTAACTATGGCTACACCTTC. This translates into CASSYSTVNYGYTF.